This paragraph reports one TCR beta chain. Its antigen is not yet known. No much larger clonotype is one base removed from it; base qualities were not supplied. The entry originates in a study of vaccination and CD4 T cells after COVID-19 (dated by TCRdb to between 2022 and 2023). Concerning the study at large: Every convalescent patient had a positive nasal swab PCR test for SARS-CoV-2, with mild disease in under ten patients and severe disease in one. In the convalescent cohort there were six males and four females, among whom were two Hispanic individuals, seven Caucasians, two Asians and one multiracial person. Post-COVID blood samples from convalescent patients were collected a median of roughly 100 days after diagnosis, with a range of roughly 30 to 161 days. The spike-specific CD4+ TCR repertoire was compared before and after mRNA vaccination in approximately ten COVID-19 convalescent patients and several infection-naive healthy vaccine recipients. Control cultures used a CEFX viral epitope pool as positive control, an HIV-1 Nef peptide pool as negative control, or no peptide. Participants received two doses of either the Pfizer-BioNTech BNT162b2 vaccine (n=8) or the Moderna mRNA-1273 vaccine (n=2). For stimulating the cultures, overlapping spike peptide pools were used, derived from SARS-CoV-2 as well as from the common cold coronaviruses HCoV-NL63, HCoV-OC43 and HCoV-229E. Post-vaccine blood samples were collected a median of around 10 weeks after the second vaccine dose, ranging from roughly 12 to 250 days. Results the study describes overall, beyond this receptor: Nearly all vaccine-specific clones in convalescent patients (304 of 307) were mono-reactive for SARS-CoV-2 spike rather than cross-reactive with common cold coronaviruses. The median count of SARS-CoV-2-reactive clonotypes went up from around 20 after infection to 38 after vaccination, although the change was not significant. Only a relatively small number of convalescent patients were included in the study, and early timepoints following natural infection were not analyzed. Among convalescent patients, a median about 86% of the SARS-CoV-2-reactive clones seen after vaccination appeared only after vaccination, which suggests priming specific to the vaccine.

The library was built by means of PCR. At the Johns Hopkins FTIC core, DNA from the cultured CD4+ T cells underwent TCR sequencing with the Oncomine TCR Beta short-read assay. The QIAamp micro DNA kit was used to extract genomic DNA from the cultured CD4+ T cells. The Oncomine TCR Beta libraries from cultured CD4+ T cells were pooled using unique dual indexes and then sequenced on an Illumina iSeq 100. The paper's data handling went like this. Non-productive sequences were removed, and CDR3s that did not start with C, did not end with F or W, or were shorter than 7 amino acids were discarded. Antigen-specific clonotypes were identified with the MANAFEST web application by comparing peptide-stimulated wells with reference and other culture wells. To be called positive, a clone needed an FDR below 0.05, an odds ratio above 5, and a productive frequency above 0.1% in at least two of three replicate wells. A clonotype was classed as cross-reactive if the clonotype showed significant expansion both in SARS-CoV-2 spike wells and in at least one common cold coronavirus spike condition. CDR3 homology was assessed with Levenshtein distances (stringdist) and unrooted phylogenetic trees (ape) in R version 3.6.1. The public sequencing data were trimmed at Q25 with fastp and processed into clonotypes with MiXCR by TCRdb, which kept only in-frame beta chains. A single entry per CDR3 protein holds the most common genes and DNA from its merged rows. It is TCRdb's table, rather than the study itself, that gives the V and J calls and clone size. Present in this sample are roughly 9,400 distinct CDR3 sequences, roughly 57% of which were seen just once. The ten largest clonotypes hold more than 20% of the sample.

This specimen's treatment or condition label, interpreted: roughly 10-day PBMC culture with coronavirus spike peptide pools or control peptides (ViraFEST assay). To expand antigen-specific T cells with peptide pools and then pick out the expanded clonotypes through TCR sequencing, the study relied on the ViraFEST assay. The convalescent patients' positive SARS-CoV-2 PCR tests were from March to December 2020, which was before the Alpha, Beta and Delta variants emerged in the United States. Each well held around 2 million PBMCs cultured with 10 ug/ml peptide pools in IMDM containing around 5% human AB serum and roughly 9 IU/ml IL-2. Half of the culture medium was replaced with fresh IL-2-containing medium on days 3 and 7. Once the cells had been in culture for 9 to 10 days, the EasySep CD4+ T cell isolation kit was used to isolate CD4+ T cells by negative selection. Ficoll-Paque Plus gradient centrifugation was used to isolate PBMCs from whole blood, and the isolated PBMCs were then either used fresh or cryopreserved at -140C. In general, triplicate wells were set up for every culture condition.

CDR3 length: 12 amino acids, cysteine to phenylalanine. Just CDR3 DNA is preserved here, 36 bases in frame from base 1. V and J lose 6 bases and 5 bases, and a span of 10 bases separates them. CDR1 and CDR2 are drawn from the germline V gene (reference sequence): MNHEY, SMNVEV. Sequencing input: CD4+ T cells from blood, cultured in vitro. The chain couples TRBV27 to TRBJ1-1; the best D guess is TRBD1, with 5 bases matching. The sequence derives from a human donor who had recovered from COVID-19. The CDR3 sequence is CASRQGGTEAFF. Read as DNA, the sequence is TGTGCCAGCAGGCAGGGTGGTACTGAAGCTTTCTTT.